This is a list of T cell receptor beta chains from one sample in a study of Graves' ophthalmopathy and Graves' hyperthyroidism. TCRdb passed the multiplex PCR reads through MiXCR, listing each CDR3 protein once. In the table there are just over 400,000 distinct CDR3 sequences, 21% of which are singletons. The sample was peripheral blood. These receptor sequences come from a woman aged 18-30 years with stable Graves' hyperthyroidism. Each CDR3 is given with its conserved first and last residue. The order of the fields is V gene, CDR3 length, J gene, CDR3 protein.

TRBV6-5	13	TRBJ2-7	CASSYSRGTEQYF
TRBV15	15	TRBJ1-1	CATRRGRGRITEAFF
TRBV3-1	15	TRBJ2-5	CASSQFATEQETQYF
TRBV27	13	TRBJ2-5	CASSPGQRETQYF
TRBV27	14	TRBJ2-5	CASSPWRAPETQYF
TRBV29-1	13	TRBJ2-2	CSVGRGGAGELFF
TRBV28	12	TRBJ1-5	CASSLWGQPQHF
TRBV20-1	16	TRBJ2-4	CSATDQGGFWGNIQYF
TRBV28	15	TRBJ1-2	CASSLYPQGSHGYTF
TRBV25-1	16	TRBJ2-6	CASSETQDSGANVLTF
TRBV20-1	16	TRBJ1-5	CSARDPRVHPTGPQHF
TRBV28	13	TRBJ1-2	CASSSTGNWGYTF
TRBV3-1	16	TRBJ2-7	CASSQVRASGSYEQYF
TRBV13	16	TRBJ2-7	CASSLVGTSGNYEQYF
TRBV20-1	12	TRBJ1-5	CSARATGQPQHF
TRBV6-1	15	TRBJ1-5	CASRPTGRVDQPQHF
TRBV28	13	TRBJ2-7	CASSFGGSSEQYF
TRBV5-5	15	TRBJ1-5	CASSLAPGANQPQHF
TRBV4-3	14	TRBJ2-7	CASSQEGTGTEQYF
TRBV6-2/TRBV6-3	15	TRBJ1-1	CASSYAPGQFFEAFF
TRBV4-3	13	TRBJ2-5	CAGSPGYQETQYF
TRBV5-1	15	TRBJ1-1	CASSLGQGVNTEAFF
TRBV11-2	16	TRBJ2-7	CASSSPGTALSYEQYF
TRBV6-5	15	TRBJ1-6	CASSYSSGRNSPLHF
TRBV30	12	TRBJ1-2	CAWTAVSYGYTF
TRBV3-1	12	TRBJ1-1	CASSQSTTEAFF
TRBV19	14	TRBJ2-7	CASSIGTGDYEQYF
TRBV7-3	14	TRBJ1-1	CASSPGTGGKEAFF
TRBV27	19	TRBJ2-2	CASSSTGTSGSTNTGELFF
TRBV9	18	TRBJ2-7	CASSLPHSNRSTFYEQYF
TRBV2	15	TRBJ1-2	CASRSSRTGGYGYTF
TRBV5-1	13	TRBJ1-5	CASSLDGNQPQHF